The present TCR beta chain was sequenced within a study of blood T cell repertoires in COVID-19. Generated by immunoSEQ multiplex PCR, the TCRdb table keeps only in-frame clones and is missing some. The sample includes hundreds of thousands of clones, roughly nine tenths seen only once; the top ten take roughly 8.5%. Deletions cut 3 bases from V and 2 bases from J, with 17 bases between. CDR1 is MGHRA, CDR2 YSYEKL, per germline. The CDR3 runs 17 residues. The sample was PBMCs or T cells enriched from blood (not recorded which). The chain links TRBV4-1 to TRBJ2-1; tentatively, D is TRBD2 (6 bases). The sequence derives from a woman aged 55 to 70 who had recovered from COVID-19. In nucleotides, the CDR3 is TGCGCCAGCAGCCATCGCCGCTGGGAGGTACCCTACAATGAGCAGTTCTTC. Encoded protein: CASSHRRWEVPYNEQFF.